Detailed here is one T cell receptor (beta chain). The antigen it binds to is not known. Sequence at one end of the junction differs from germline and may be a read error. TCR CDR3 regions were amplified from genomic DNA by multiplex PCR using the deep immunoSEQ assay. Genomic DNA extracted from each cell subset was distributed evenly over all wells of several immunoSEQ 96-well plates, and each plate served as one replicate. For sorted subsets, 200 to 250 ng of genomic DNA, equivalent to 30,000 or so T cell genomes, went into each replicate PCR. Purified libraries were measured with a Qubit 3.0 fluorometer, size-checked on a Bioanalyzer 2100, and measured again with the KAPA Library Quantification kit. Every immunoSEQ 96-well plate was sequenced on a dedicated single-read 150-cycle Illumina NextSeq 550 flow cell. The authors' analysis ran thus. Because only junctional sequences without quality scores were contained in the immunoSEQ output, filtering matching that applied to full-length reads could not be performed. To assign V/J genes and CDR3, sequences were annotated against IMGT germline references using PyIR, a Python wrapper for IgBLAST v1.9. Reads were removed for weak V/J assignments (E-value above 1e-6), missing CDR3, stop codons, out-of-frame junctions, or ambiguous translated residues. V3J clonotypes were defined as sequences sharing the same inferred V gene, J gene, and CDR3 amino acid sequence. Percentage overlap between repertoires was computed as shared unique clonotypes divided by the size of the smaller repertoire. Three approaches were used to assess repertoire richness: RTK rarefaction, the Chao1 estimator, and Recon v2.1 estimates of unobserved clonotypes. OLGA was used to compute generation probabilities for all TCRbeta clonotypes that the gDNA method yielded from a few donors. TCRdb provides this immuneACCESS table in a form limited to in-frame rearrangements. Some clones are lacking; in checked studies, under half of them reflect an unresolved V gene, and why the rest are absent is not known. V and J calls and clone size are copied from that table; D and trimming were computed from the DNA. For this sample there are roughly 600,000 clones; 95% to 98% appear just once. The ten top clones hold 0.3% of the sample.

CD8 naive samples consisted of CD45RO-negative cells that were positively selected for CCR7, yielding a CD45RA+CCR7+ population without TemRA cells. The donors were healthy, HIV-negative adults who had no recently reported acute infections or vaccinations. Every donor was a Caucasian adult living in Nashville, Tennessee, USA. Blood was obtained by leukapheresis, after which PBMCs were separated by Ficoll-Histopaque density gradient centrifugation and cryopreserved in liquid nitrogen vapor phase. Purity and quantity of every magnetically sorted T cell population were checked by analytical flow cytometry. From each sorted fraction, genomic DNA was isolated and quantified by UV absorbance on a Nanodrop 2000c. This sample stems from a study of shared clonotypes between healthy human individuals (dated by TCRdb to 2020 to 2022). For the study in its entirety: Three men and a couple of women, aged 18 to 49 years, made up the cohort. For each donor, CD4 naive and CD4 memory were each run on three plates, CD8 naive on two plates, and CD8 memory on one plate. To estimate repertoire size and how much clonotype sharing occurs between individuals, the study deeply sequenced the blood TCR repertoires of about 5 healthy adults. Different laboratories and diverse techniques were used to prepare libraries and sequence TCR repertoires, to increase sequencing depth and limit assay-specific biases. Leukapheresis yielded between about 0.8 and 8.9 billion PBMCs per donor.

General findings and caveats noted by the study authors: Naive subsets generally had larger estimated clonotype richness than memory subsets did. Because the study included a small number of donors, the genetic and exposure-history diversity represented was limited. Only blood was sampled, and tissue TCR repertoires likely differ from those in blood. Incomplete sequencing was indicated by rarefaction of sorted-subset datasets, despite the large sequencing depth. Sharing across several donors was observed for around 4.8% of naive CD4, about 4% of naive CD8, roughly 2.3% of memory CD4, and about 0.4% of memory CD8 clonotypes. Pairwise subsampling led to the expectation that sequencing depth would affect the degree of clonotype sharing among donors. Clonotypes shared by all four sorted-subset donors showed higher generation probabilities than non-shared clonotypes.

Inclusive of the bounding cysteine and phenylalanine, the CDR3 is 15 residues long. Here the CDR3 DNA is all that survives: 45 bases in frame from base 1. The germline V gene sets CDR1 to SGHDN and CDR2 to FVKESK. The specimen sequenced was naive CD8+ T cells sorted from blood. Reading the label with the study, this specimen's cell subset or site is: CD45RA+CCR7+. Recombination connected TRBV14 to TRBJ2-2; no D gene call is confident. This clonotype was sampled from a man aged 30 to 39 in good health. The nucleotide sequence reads TGTGCCAGCAGTCAAGGACGGTTGAACACCGGGGAGCTGTTTTTT. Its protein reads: CASSQGRLNTGELFF.